This entry features one T cell receptor (beta chain) sequence. Per germline, CDR1 DFQATT and CDR2 SNEGSKA (reference sequence). V lost 7 bases and J lost 4, with 21 bases in between. The CDR3 is 15 amino acids. The sample is drawn from a study of blood T cells in healthy people across ages. Together with a sample-barcoded 5' primer, a J-beta primer mix was included in a second PCR lasting about 6 to 11 cycles. TCRdb used MiXCR to reprocess the 5' RACE reads, holding one entry per CDR3 protein. The sample lists around 500,000 distinct CDR3 sequences, about 25% occurring once. This sample was shared with a second study, whose subject was T cells of mothers and their children.

V gene TRBV20-1 combines with J gene TRBJ2-3; possible D gene TRBD1, 5 bases. Sequencing was carried out using blood. This clonotype was sampled from a boy between 2 and 10 years old in good health. CDR3 residues: CSGLRVGSIADTQYF. The CDR3 DNA sequence: TGCAGTGGACTCAGGGTGGGATCCATCGCAGATACGCAGTATTTT.